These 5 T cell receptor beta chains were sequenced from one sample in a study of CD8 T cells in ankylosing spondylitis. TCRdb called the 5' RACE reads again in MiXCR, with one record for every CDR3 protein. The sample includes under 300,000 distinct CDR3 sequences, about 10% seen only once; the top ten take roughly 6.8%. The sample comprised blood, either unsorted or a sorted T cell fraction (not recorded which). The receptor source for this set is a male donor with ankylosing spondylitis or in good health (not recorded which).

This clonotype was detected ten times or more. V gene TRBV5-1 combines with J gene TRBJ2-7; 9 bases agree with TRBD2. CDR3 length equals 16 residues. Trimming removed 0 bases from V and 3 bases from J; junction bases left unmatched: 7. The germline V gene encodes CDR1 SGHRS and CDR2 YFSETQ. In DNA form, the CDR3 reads TGCGCCAGCAGCTTGGTTCTAGCGGGAATAAACTACGAGCAGTACTTC. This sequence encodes CASSLVLAGINYEQYF.

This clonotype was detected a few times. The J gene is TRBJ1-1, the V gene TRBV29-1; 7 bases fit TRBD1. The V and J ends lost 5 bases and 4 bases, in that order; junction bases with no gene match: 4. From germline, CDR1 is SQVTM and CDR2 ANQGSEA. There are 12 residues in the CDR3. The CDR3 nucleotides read TGCAGCGTTACCCGGACAGGCACTGAAGCTTTCTTT. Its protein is CSVTRTGTEAFF.

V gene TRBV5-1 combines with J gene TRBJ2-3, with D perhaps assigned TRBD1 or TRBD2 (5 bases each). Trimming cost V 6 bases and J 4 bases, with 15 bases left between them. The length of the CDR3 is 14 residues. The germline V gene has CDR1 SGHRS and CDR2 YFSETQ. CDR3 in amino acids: CASNTGTAPDTQYF. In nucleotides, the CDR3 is TGCGCCAGCAATACCGGGACCGCCCCAGATACGCAGTATTTT.

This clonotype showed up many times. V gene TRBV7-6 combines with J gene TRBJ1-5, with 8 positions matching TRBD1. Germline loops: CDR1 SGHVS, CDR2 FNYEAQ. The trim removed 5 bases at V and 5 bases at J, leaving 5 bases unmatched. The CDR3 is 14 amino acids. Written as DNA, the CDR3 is TGTGCCAGCAGCCTCGCGACAGGGGATCAGCCCCAGCATTTT. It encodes CASSLATGDQPQHF. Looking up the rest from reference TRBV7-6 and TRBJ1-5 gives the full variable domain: GAGVSQSPRYKVTKRGQDVALRCDPISGHVSLYWYRQALGQGPEFLTYFNYEAQQDKSGLPNDRFSAERPEGSISTLTIQRTEQRDSAMYRCASSLATGDQPQHFGDGTRLSIL.

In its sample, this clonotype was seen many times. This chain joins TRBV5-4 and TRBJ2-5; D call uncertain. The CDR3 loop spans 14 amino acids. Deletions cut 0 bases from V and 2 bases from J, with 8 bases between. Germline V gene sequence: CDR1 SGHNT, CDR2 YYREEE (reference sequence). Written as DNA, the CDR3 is TGTGCCAGCAGCTTGGCGCTTAGACAAGAGACCCAGTACTTC. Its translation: CASSLALRQETQYF.